This T cell receptor (beta chain) was recovered during a study of blood T cell repertoires in COVID-19. The method was immunoSEQ multiplex PCR; TCRdb's version includes in-frame clones alone and lacks a portion of them. The table includes approximately 300,000 clones, roughly nine tenths detected once. Looked up from germline, CDR1 is SGHRS and CDR2 is YFSETQ. CDR3 size: 17 residues. V lost 3 bases to trimming and J lost 2 bases, with 17 bases between them. The receptor comes from a man aged 55 to 69 who had recovered from COVID-19. The genes are TRBV5-1 and TRBJ1-4, with TRBD1 as a possible D gene (6 bases). Sequencing used PBMCs or T cells enriched from blood (not recorded which). CDR3 bases: TGCGCCAGCAGCTGGGGGCCCCTTACGCGCACTAATGAAAAACTGTTTTTT. As protein: CASSWGPLTRTNEKLFF.